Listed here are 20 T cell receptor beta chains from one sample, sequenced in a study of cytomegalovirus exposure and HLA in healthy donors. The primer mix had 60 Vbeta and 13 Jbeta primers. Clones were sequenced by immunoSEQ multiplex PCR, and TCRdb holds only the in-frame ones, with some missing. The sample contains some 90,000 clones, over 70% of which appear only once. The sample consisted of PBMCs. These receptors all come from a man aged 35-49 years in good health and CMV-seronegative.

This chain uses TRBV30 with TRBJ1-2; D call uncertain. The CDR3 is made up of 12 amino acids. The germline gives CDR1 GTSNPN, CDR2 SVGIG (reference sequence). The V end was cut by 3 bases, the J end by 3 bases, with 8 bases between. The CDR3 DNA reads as TGTGCCTGGAGCGGGGTCGACTATGGCTACACCTTC. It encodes CAWSGVDYGYTF.

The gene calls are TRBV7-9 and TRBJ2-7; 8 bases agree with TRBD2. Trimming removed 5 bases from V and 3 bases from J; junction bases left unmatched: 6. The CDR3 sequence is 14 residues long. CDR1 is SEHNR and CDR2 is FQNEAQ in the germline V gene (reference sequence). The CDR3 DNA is TGTGCCAGCAGCCCGCCGGGACTAGACTACGAGCAGTACTTC. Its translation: CASSPPGLDYEQYF.

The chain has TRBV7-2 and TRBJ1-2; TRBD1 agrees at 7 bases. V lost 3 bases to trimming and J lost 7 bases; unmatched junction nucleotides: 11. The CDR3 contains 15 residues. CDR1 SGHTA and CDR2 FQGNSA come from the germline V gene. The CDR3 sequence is CASSFTGEGFSGYTF. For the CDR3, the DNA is TGTGCCAGCAGCTTTACAGGGGAAGGTTTTAGTGGCTACACCTTC.

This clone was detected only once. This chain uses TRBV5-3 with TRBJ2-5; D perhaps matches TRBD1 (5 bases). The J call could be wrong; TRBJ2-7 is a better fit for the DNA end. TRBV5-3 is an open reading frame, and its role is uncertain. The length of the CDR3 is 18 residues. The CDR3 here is CARSFGLLGQFRTYEQYF. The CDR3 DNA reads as TGTGCCAGAAGCTTTGGATTACTTGGACAATTCCGAACCTACGAGCAGTACTTC.

The CDR3 DNA reads TGCGCCAGCAGCTTCTATTCTAGATCTAGCACAGATACGCAGTATTTT. It is translated as CASSFYSRSSTDTQYF. The V gene is TRBV5-1, the J gene TRBJ2-3; D not resolved. Germline V gives CDR1 SGHRS, CDR2 YFSETQ. V was cut by 2 bases and J by 0 bases, with 13 bases left in between. This CDR3 is 16 amino acids long.

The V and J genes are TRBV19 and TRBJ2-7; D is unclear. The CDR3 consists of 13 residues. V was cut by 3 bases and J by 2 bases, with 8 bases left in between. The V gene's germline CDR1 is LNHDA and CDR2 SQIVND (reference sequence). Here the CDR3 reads CASSITSTYEQYF. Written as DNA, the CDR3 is TGTGCCAGTAGTATCACCAGTACCTACGAGCAGTACTTC.

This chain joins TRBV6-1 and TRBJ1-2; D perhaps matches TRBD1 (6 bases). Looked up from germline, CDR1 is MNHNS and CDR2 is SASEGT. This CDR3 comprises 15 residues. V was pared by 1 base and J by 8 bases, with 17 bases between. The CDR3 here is CASSEGNRAVYGYTF. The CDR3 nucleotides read TGTGCCAGCAGTGAAGGGAACAGGGCCGTTTACGGCTACACCTTC.

The CDR3 region has the DNA TGCGCCAGCAGCCAAGAACCCCACAAAGCAACTAATGAAAAACTGTTTTTT. Its translation is CASSQEPHKATNEKLFF. The chain joins TRBV4-3 to TRBJ1-4; D is undetermined. V lost 0 bases to trimming and J lost 0 bases, with 11 bases between them. This CDR3 is built from 17 residues. Germline-derived CDR1 and CDR2 are LGHNA and YSLEER.

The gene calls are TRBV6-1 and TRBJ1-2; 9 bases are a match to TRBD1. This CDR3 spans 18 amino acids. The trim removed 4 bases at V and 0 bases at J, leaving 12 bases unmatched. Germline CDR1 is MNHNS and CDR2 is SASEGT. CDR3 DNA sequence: TGTGCCAGCAGTGCGACCGGGACAGGGTATGAACCTAACTATGGCTACACCTTC. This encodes CASSATGTGYEPNYGYTF.

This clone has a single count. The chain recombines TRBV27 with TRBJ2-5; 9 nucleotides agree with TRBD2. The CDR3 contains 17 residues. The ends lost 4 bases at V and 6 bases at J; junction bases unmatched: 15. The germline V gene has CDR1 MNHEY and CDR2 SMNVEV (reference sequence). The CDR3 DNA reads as TGTGCCAGCAGTTCCCCCCGGTCAGGACTAGCGAGCCAGACCCAGTACTTC. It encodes CASSSPRSGLASQTQYF.

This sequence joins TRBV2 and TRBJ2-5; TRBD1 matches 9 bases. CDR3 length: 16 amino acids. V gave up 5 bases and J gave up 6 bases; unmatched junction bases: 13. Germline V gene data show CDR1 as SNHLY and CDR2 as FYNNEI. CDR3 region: CASSMGGQGLFKTQYF. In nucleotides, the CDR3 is TGTGCCAGCAGTATGGGTGGACAGGGGCTTTTTAAGACCCAGTACTTC.

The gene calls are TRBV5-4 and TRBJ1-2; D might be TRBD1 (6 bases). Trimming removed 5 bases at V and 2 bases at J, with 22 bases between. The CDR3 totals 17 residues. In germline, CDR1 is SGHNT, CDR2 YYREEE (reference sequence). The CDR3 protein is CASSFGGGLGGNYGYTF. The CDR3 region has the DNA TGTGCCAGCAGTTTTGGGGGGGGCTTGGGTGGCAACTATGGCTACACCTTC.

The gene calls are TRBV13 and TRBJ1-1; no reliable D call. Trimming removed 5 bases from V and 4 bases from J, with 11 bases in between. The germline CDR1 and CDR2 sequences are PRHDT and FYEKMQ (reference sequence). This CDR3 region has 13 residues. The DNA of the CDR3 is TGTGCCAGCAGCCCCAGTGAGGGCACTGAAGCTTTCTTT. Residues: CASSPSEGTEAFF.

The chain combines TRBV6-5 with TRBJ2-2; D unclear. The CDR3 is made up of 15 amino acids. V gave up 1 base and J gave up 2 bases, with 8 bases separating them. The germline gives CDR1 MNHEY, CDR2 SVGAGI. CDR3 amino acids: CASSYFSGNTGELFF. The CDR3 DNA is TGTGCCAGCAGTTACTTCTCGGGTAACACCGGGGAGCTGTTTTTT.

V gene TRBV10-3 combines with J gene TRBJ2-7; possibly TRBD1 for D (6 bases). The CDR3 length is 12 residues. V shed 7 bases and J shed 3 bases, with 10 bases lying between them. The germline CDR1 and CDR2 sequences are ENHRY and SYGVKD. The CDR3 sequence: CAINGQNYEQYF. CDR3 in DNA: TGTGCCATCAACGGACAGAACTACGAGCAGTACTTC.

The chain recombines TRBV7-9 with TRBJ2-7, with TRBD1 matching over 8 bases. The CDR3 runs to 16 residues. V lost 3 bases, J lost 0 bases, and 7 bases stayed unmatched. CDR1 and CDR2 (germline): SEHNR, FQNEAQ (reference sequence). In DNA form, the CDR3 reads TGTGCCAGCAGCTTCAATGGACAGGGCCCCTCCTACGAGCAGTACTTC. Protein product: CASSFNGQGPSYEQYF.

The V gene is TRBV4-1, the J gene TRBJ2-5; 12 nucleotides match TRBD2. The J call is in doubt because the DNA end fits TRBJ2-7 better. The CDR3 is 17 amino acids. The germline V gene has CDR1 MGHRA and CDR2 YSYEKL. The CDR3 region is CASSQATSGGSSYEQYF. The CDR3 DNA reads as TGCGCCAGCAGCCAAGCTACTAGCGGGGGGAGCTCCTACGAGCAGTACTTC.

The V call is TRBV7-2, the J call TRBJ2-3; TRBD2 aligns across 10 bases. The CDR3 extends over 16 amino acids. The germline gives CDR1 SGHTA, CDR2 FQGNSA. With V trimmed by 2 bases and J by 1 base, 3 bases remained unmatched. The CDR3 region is CASSLTLAGGTDTQYF. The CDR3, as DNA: TGTGCCAGCAGCTTAACTCTAGCGGGGGGCACAGATACGCAGTATTTT.

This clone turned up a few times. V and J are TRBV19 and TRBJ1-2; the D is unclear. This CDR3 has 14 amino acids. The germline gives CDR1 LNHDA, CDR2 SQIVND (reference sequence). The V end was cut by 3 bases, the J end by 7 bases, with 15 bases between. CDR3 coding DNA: TGTGCCAGTAGTATTGTTGGCCGGGAGGCTGGCTACACCTTC. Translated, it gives CASSIVGREAGYTF. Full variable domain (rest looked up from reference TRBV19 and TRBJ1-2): DGGITQSPKYLFRKEGQNVTLSCEQNLNHDAMYWYRQDPGQGLRLIYYSQIVNDFQKGDIAEGYSVSREKKESFPLTVTSAQKNPTAFYLCASSIVGREAGYTFGSGTRLTVV.

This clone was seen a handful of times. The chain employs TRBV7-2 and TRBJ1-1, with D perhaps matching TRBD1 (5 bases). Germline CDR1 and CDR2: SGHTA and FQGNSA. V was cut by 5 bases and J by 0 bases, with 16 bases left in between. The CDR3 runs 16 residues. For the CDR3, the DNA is TGTGCCAGCAGCACCAGGGAGGTGAGGCTGAACACTGAAGCTTTCTTT. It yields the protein CASSTREVRLNTEAFF.